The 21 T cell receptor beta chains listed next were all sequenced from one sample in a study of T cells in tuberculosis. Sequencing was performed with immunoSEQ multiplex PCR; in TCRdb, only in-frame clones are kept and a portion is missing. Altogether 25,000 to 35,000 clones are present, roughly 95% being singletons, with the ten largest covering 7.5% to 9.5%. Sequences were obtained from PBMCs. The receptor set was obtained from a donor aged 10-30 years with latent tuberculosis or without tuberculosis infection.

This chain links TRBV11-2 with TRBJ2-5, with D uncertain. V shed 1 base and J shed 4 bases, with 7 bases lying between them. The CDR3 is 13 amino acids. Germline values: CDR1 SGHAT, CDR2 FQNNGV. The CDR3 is CASSLGVRETQYF. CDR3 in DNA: TGTGCCAGCAGCTTAGGTGTTCGAGAGACCCAGTACTTC.

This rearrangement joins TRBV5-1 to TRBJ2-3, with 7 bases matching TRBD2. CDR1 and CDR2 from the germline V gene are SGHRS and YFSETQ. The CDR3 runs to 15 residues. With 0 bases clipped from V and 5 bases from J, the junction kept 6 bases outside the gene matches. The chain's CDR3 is CASSLEAGWGDTQYF. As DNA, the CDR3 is TGCGCCAGCAGCTTGGAAGCGGGATGGGGAGATACGCAGTATTTT.

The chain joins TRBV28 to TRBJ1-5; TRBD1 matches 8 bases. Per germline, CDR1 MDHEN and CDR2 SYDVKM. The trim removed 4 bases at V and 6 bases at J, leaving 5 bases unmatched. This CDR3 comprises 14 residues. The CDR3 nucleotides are TGTGCCAGCAGTTCTGGACAGGGAGGTCAGCCCCAGCATTTT. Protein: CASSSGQGGQPQHF.

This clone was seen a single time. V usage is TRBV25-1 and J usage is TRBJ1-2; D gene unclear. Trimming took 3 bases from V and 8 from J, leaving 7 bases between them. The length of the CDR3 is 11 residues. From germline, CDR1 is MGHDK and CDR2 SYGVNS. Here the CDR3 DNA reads TGTGCCAGCAGTGATAGCGGCGGCTACACCTTC. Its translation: CASSDSGGYTF.

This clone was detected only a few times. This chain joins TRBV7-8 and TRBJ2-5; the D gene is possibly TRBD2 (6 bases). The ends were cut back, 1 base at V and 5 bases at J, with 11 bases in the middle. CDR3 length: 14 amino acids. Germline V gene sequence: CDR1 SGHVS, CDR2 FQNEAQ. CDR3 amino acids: CASSLEGRMETQYF. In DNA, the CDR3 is TGTGCCAGCAGCTTAGAGGGGAGGATGGAGACCCAGTACTTC.

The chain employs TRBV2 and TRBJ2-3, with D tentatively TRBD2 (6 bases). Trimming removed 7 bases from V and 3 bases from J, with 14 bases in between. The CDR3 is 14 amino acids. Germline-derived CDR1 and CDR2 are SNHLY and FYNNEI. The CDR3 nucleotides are TGTGCCAGCAAGCCGGGAGTGGATACAGATACGCAGTATTTT. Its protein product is CASKPGVDTDTQYF.

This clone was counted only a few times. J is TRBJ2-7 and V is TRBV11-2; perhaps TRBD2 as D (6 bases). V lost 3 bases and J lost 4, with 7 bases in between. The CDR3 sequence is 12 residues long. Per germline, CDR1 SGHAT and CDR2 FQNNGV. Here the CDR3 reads CASSFLAYEQYF. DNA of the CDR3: TGTGCCAGCAGCTTCCTAGCGTACGAGCAGTACTTC.

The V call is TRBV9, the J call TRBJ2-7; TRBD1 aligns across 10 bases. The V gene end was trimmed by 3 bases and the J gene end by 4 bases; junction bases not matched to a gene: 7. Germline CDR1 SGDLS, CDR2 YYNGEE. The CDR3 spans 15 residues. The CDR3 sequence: CASSAGTGEGYEQYF. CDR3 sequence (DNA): TGTGCCAGCAGCGCTGGGACAGGGGAGGGGTACGAGCAGTACTTC.

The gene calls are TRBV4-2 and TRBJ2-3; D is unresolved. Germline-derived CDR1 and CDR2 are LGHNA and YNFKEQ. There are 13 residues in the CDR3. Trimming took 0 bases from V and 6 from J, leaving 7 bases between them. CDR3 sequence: CASSQDTADTQYF. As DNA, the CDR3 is TGTGCCAGCAGCCAAGATACCGCGGATACGCAGTATTTT.

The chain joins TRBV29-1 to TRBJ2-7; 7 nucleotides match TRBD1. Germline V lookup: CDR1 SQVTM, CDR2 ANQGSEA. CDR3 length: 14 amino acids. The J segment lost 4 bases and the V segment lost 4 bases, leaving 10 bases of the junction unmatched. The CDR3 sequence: CSVASTGSFYEQYF. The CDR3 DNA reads TGCAGCGTTGCCTCGACAGGGAGCTTTTACGAGCAGTACTTC.

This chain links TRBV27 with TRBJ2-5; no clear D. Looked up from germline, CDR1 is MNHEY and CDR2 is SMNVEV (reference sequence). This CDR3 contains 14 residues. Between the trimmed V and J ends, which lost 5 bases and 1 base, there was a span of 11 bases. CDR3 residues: CASSRDWIQETQYF. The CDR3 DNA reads TGTGCCAGCAGTAGAGACTGGATCCAAGAGACCCAGTACTTC.

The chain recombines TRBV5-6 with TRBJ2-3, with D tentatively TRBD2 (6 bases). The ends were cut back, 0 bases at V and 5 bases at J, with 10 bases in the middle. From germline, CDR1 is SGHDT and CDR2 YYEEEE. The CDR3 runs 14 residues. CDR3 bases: TGTGCCAGCAGCTTGGTGGAGGGAAGAGATACGCAGTATTTT. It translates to CASSLVEGRDTQYF. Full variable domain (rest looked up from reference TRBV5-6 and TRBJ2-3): DAGVTQSPTHLIKTRGQQVTLRCSPKSGHDTVSWYQQALGQGPQFIFQYYEEEERQRGNFPDRFSGHQFPNYSSELNVNALLLGDSALYLCASSLVEGRDTQYFGPGTRLTVL.

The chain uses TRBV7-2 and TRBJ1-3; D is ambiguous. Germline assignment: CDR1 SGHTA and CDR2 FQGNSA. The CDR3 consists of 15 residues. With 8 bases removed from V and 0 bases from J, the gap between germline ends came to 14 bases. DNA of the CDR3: TGTGCCAGCGAGGAGGACGTTAGCTCTGGAAACACCATATATTTT. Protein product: CASEEDVSSGNTIYF.

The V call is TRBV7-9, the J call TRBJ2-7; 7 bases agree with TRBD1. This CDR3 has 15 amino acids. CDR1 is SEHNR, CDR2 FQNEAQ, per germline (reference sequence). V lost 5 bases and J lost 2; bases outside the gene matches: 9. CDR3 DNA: TGTGCCAGCAGCCAGGGGTCGGGACAGCCCTACGAGCAGTACTTC. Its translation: CASSQGSGQPYEQYF. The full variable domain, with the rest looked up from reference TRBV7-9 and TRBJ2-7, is DTGVSQNPRHKITKRGQNVTFRCDPISEHNRLYWYRQTLGQGPEFLTYFQNEAQLEKSRLLSDRFSAERPKGSFSTLEIQRTEQGDSAMYLCASSQGSGQPYEQYFGPGTRLTVT.

CDR3 protein: CSAADRGPGGYTF. The CDR3 region has the DNA TGCAGCGCCGCGGACAGGGGGCCAGGAGGCTACACCTTC. The V call is TRBV29-1, the J call TRBJ1-2; 11 bases are shared with TRBD1. Germline CDR1 and CDR2: SQVTM and ANQGSEA. The CDR3 has 13 amino acids. After removal of 7 bases from V and 8 bases from J, the junction contained 9 bases not matched to a gene.

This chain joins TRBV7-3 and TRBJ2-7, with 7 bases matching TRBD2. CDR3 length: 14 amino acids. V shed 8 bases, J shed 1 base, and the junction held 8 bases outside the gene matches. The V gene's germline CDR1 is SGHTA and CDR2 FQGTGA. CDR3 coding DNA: TGTGCCAGCGCGGGCACTAGCGATTCCTACGAGCAGTACTTC. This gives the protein CASAGTSDSYEQYF.

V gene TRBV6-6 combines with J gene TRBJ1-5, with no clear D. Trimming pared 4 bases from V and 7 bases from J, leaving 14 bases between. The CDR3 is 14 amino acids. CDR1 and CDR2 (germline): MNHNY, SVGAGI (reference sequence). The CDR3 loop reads CASSSPQTTQPQHF. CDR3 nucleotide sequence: TGTGCCAGCAGTTCACCGCAGACTACGCAGCCCCAGCATTTT.

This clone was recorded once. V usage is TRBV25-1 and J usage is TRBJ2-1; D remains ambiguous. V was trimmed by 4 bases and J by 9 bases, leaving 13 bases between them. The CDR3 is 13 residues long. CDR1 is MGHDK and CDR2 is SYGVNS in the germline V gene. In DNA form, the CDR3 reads TGTGCCAGCAGTGGCCCCCCGAGGAGTGAGCAGTTCTTC. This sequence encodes CASSGPPRSEQFF.

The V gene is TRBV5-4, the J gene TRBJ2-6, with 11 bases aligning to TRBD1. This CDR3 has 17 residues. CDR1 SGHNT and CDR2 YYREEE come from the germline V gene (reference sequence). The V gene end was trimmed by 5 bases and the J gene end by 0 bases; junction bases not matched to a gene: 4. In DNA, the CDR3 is TGTGCCAGCAGGCCCGGGACAGGGGGCTCTGGGGCCAACGTCCTGACTTTC. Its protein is CASRPGTGGSGANVLTF.

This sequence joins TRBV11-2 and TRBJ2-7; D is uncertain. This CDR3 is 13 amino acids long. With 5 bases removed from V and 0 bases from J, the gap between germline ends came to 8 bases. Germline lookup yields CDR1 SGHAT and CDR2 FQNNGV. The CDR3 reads CASSLDSSYEQYF. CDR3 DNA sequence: TGTGCCAGCAGCCTTGATAGCTCCTACGAGCAGTACTTC.

DNA for the CDR3: TGTGCCAGCCCCTTTGACCCGGGCAGGGTGCACGAGCAGTACTTC. Translating gives CASPFDPGRVHEQYF. V and J are TRBV28 and TRBJ2-7; possibly TRBD1 for D (5 bases). The V and J ends lost 8 bases and 5 bases respectively, with 22 bases between them. Per the germline V gene, CDR1 is MDHEN and CDR2 is SYDVKM. CDR3 length: 15 amino acids.